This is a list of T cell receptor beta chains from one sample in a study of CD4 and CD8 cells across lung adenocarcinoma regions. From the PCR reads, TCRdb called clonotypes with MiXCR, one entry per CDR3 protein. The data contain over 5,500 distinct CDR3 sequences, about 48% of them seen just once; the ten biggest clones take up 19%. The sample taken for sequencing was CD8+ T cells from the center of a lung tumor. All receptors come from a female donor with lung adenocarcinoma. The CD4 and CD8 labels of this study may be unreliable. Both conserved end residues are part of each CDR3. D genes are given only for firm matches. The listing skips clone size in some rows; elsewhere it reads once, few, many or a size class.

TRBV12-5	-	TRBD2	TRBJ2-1	CASGLPSTGGTSGRAGANEQFF	TGTGCTAGTGGTTTGCCATCAACGGGGGGGACTAGCGGGAGGGCCGGGGCTAATGAGCAGTTCTTC
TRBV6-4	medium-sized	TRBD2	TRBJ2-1	CASSATSGGYNEQFF	TGTGCCAGCAGTGCTACTAGCGGGGGGTACAATGAGCAGTTCTTC
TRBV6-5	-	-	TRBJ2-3	CASSTDRTVKDTQYF	TGTGCCAGCAGTACCGATCGGACAGTCAAAGATACTCAGTATTTT
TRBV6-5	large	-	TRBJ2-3	CASSYFGDGTDTQYF	TGTGCCAGCTCCTATTTTGGGGACGGTACAGATACGCAGTATTTT
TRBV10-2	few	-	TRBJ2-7	CASSVVGSQNEQYF	TGCGCCAGCAGTGTGGTCGGGAGTCAAAACGAGCAGTACTTC
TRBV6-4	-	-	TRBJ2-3	CAGSGGTDPDTQYF	TGTGCGGGCAGTGGGGGGACTGACCCAGATACCCAGTATTTT
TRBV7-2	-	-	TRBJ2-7	CGSTGLCATDMQYF	TGTGGCAGCACGGGGCTGTGTGCCACAGATATGCAGTACTTC
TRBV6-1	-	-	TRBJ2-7	CARGTGRTVTDTQYF	TGTGCCAGGGGTACCGGGCGCACAGTCACAGATACGCAGTACTTC
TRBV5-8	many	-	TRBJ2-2	CASSPGYGELFF	TGTGCCAGCAGCCCAGGTTACGGGGAGCTGTTTTTT
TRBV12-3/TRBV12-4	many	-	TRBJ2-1	CASSLSGNEQFF	TGTGCCAGCAGCCTCAGTGGCAATGAGCAGTTCTTC
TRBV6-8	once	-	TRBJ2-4	CLSSDSGRCATNTQYF	TGTCTCAGCAGTGACTCTGGCCGGTGTGCCACAAACACTCAGTACTTC
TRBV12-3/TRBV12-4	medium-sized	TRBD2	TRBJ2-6	CASSRWREGGTGANVLTF	TGTGCCAGCAGTCGGTGGCGGGAGGGGGGAACTGGGGCCAACGTCCTGACTTTC
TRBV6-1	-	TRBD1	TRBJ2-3	CASSDRASAGGDTDTQYF	TGTGCGAGTAGTGACCGAGCCTCGGCAGGGGGCGACACAGACACTCAGTATTTT
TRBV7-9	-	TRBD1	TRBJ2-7	CASSLGTGYEQYF	TGTGCCAGCAGCTTAGGGACAGGGTACGAGCAGTACTTC
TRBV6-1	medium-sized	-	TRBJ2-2	CASSEGDRLANTGELFF	TGTGCCAGCAGTGAGGGCGACAGACTCGCGAACACCGGGGAGCTGTTTTTT
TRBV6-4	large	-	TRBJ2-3	CASSDAGTDTQYF	TGTGCCAGCAGTGACGCGGGCACAGATACGCAGTATTTT
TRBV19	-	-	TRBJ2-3	CASSMSGRTDTQYF	TGTGCCAGTAGTATGTCCGGGCGCACAGATACGCAGTATTTT
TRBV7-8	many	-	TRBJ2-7	CASSLAGTYEQYF	TGTGCCAGCAGCTTAGCAGGGACCTACGAGCAGTACTTC
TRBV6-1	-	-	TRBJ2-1	CASRRQVLGPGEQFF	TGTGCCAGCAGACGACAGGTTTTAGGACCCGGTGAGCAGTTTTTC
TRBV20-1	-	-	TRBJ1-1	CSARGRVMNTEAFF	TGCAGTGCTAGAGGCAGGGTCATGAACACTGAAGCTTTCTTT
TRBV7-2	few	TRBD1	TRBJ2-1	CASSDISGGAYNEQFF	TGTGCCAGCAGCGACATCTCAGGGGGCGCCTACAATGAGCAGTTCTTC
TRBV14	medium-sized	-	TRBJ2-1	CASSQRRARENEQFF	TGTGCCAGCAGCCAGAGGCGGGCTCGGGAAAATGAGCAGTTCTTC